These 14 T cell receptor beta chains were sequenced from one sample in a study of PD-L1 blockade in urothelial cancer (dated by TCRdb to between 2016 and 2019). The library was generated by the immunoSEQ multiplex PCR assay. Held by TCRdb, this immuneACCESS table contains in-frame sequences only and omits some clones. Under half of the omission traces to an unresolved V gene where checked; the cause of the rest is unknown. The sample table shows under 100,000 clones, and roughly 80% are seen once. The leading ten clones occupy over 7.5% of the sample. This specimen was PBMCs, taken around atezolizumab (anti-PD-L1) treatment. All receptors derive from an older man with urothelial cancer.

The chain employs TRBV7-9 and TRBJ2-7; 7 bases agree with TRBD1. V shed 3 bases, J shed 6 bases, and the junction held 5 bases outside the gene matches. CDR3 length: 13 residues. Germline lookup yields CDR1 SEHNR and CDR2 FQNEAQ (reference sequence). The CDR3 region has the DNA TGTGCCAGCAGCTTTGAGGGGGCGAGCGAGCAGTACTTC. This sequence encodes CASSFEGASEQYF.

This chain links TRBV2 with TRBJ1-2, with 10 bases aligning to TRBD1. Germline CDR1 is SNHLY and CDR2 is FYNNEI. J gave up 8 bases and V 3 bases, and 3 bases lay outside the gene matches. The CDR3 extends over 13 amino acids. The CDR3: CASSDGQGDGYTF. CDR3 DNA: TGTGCCAGCAGTGATGGACAGGGGGACGGCTACACCTTC.

The V gene is TRBV5-4, the J gene TRBJ1-2; D is unclear. Trimming cost V 3 bases and J 4 bases, with 10 bases left between them. In germline, CDR1 is SGHNT, CDR2 YYREEE (reference sequence). The CDR3 spans 13 residues. The CDR3 bases are TGTGCCAGCAGCTCCCCGGGATTCTATGGCTACACCTTC. Translation gives CASSSPGFYGYTF.

The chain links TRBV5-1 to TRBJ2-7; D gene ambiguous. CDR3 size: 13 residues. Germline V gene lookup returns CDR1 SGHRS and CDR2 YFSETQ. V lost 1 base to trimming and J lost 6 bases, with 11 bases between them. The CDR3 here is CASSLWQEGEQYF. The DNA for the CDR3 is TGCGCCAGCAGCTTGTGGCAGGAAGGCGAGCAGTACTTC.

The chain couples TRBV30 to TRBJ1-1; no clear D. Trimming pared 0 bases from V and 1 base from J, leaving 6 bases between. CDR3 length: 13 amino acids. Per germline, CDR1 GTSNPN and CDR2 SVGIG (reference sequence). The CDR3: CAWSVRENTEAFF. The CDR3 nucleotides are TGTGCCTGGAGTGTACGGGAGAACACTGAAGCTTTCTTT.

This clone was counted only a few times. This rearrangement joins TRBV29-1 to TRBJ1-1; the D gene is possibly TRBD1 (6 bases). The germline V gene encodes CDR1 SQVTM and CDR2 ANQGSEA. The CDR3 runs 10 residues. Trimming took off 4 bases at V and 8 bases at J, with 8 bases between the two ends. The CDR3: CSVGGTEAFF. The CDR3 nucleotides read TGCAGCGTTGGAGGGACAGAAGCTTTCTTT.

J is TRBJ1-1 and V is TRBV7-9; 10 nucleotides agree with TRBD1. The V gene's germline CDR1 is SEHNR and CDR2 FQNEAQ (reference sequence). The CDR3 has 15 residues. J gave up 7 bases and V 1 base, and 6 bases lay outside the gene matches. For the CDR3, the DNA is TGTGCCAGCAGCTTAGGGGGGGACAGGGGAGGTGAAGCTTTCTTT. Translated: CASSLGGDRGGEAFF.

This clone appeared a single time. The rearrangement uses TRBV27 and TRBJ2-1; possibly TRBD1 for D (6 bases). This CDR3 comprises 15 residues. CDR1 and CDR2 (germline): MNHEY, SMNVEV (reference sequence). V dropped 3 bases and J dropped 2 bases, with 11 bases sitting between them. The DNA for the CDR3 is TGTGCCAGCAGTTTGGAAAGGACAGCCTACAATGAGCAGTTCTTC. Translation: CASSLERTAYNEQFF.

The CDR3 DNA follows: TGTGCCAGTAGTGATCGGGGAAATAATGAAAAACTGTTTTTT. This sequence encodes CASSDRGNNEKLFF. The rearrangement joins TRBV19 to TRBJ1-4, with D hard to call. The CDR3 loop spans 14 amino acids. Germline-derived CDR1 and CDR2 are LNHDA and SQIVND (reference sequence). Trimming took 5 bases from V and 4 from J, leaving 11 bases between them.

The chain employs TRBV29-1 and TRBJ2-1; D is ambiguous. Germline V CDR1 and CDR2: SQVTM, ANQGSEA. V was cut by 4 bases and J by 9 bases, with 4 bases left in between. CDR3 length: 9 residues. CDR3 nucleotides: TGCAGCGTTGGAGCTGAGCAGTTCTTC. Translating it yields CSVGAEQFF.

V is TRBV7-8 and J is TRBJ2-2; D not certain. There are 12 residues in the CDR3. Germline V CDR1 and CDR2: SGHVS, FQNEAQ. With 5 bases removed from V and 2 bases from J, the gap between germline ends came to 3 bases. The CDR3 here is CASSPNTGELFF. The CDR3 region has the DNA TGTGCCAGCAGCCCAAACACCGGGGAGCTGTTTTTT.

This rearrangement joins TRBV5-4 to TRBJ1-5; D remains ambiguous. Trimming shortened V by 2 bases and J by 3 bases, and 15 bases separated the two germline ends. Germline assignment: CDR1 SGHNT and CDR2 YYREEE (reference sequence). This CDR3 spans 16 amino acids. The CDR3 loop reads CASSLGGSTTNQPQHF. The CDR3 nucleotides read TGTGCCAGCAGCTTAGGAGGCAGCACTACCAATCAGCCCCAGCATTTT.

The rearrangement joins TRBV5-4 to TRBJ1-1; the D is unclear. This CDR3 has 13 residues. With 4 bases removed from V and 3 bases from J, the gap between germline ends came to 10 bases. Germline CDR1 SGHNT, CDR2 YYREEE (reference sequence). As DNA, the CDR3 is TGTGCCAGCAGCCTTACTCCGGACACTGAAGCTTTCTTT. Residues: CASSLTPDTEAFF.

The V and J genes are TRBV4-1 and TRBJ1-3; a possible D gene is TRBD1 (6 bases). CDR3 length: 17 residues. V was shortened by 0 bases and J by 4 bases, with 16 bases between the two germline ends. Germline V gene data show CDR1 as MGHRA and CDR2 as YSYEKL. DNA for the CDR3: TGCGCCAGCAGCCAAGATTCGGGGGGCTGGGGGGGAAACACCATATATTTT. Protein sequence: CASSQDSGGWGGNTIYF.